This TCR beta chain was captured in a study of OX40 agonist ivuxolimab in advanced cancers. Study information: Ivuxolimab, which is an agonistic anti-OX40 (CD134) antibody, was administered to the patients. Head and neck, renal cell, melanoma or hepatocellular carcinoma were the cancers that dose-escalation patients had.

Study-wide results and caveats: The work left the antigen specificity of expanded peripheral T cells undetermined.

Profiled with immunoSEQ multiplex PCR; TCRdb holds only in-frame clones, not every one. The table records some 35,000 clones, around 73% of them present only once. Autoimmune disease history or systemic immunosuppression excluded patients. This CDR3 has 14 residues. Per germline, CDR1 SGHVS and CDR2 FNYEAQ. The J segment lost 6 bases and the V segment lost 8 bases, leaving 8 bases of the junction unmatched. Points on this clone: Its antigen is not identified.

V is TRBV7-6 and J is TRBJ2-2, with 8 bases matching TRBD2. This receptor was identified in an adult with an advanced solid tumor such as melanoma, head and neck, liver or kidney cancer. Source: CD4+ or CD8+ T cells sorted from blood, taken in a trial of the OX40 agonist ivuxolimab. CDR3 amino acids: CASREGTVPGELFF. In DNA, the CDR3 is TGTGCCAGCCGGGAGGGGACGGTGCCCGGGGAGCTGTTTTTT.